Sequencing of this T cell receptor beta chain was carried out in a study of T cell changes during pregnancy in multiple sclerosis. Clones were sequenced by immunoSEQ multiplex PCR, and TCRdb holds only the in-frame ones, with some missing. The sample has roughly 35,000 clones; under 95% are singletons. The CDR3 runs 12 residues. CDR1 SQVTM and CDR2 ANQGSEA come from the germline V gene. V lost 7 bases to trimming and J lost 1 base; unmatched junction nucleotides: 0. This receptor was taken from a female donor with multiple sclerosis, enrolled in a pregnancy study. This rearrangement joins TRBV29-1 to TRBJ2-3; 9 bases line up with TRBD2. The sample consisted of CD4+ T cells from peripheral blood mononuclear cells, taken after pregnancy. The chain's CDR3 is CSGLAGTDTQYF. CDR3 nucleotides: TGCAGCGGACTAGCGGGCACAGATACGCAGTATTTT.